This T cell receptor beta chain comes out of a study of T cells in tuberculosis. The assay was immunoSEQ multiplex PCR, and TCRdb's table has in-frame clones only and misses some. The sample records about 43,000 clones, approximately 94% being singletons. Germline CDR1 SGDLS, CDR2 YYNGEE. CDR3 size: 16 residues. V gave up 4 bases and J gave up 1 base; unmatched junction bases: 4. The sample taken for sequencing was PBMCs. The rearrangement joins TRBV9 to TRBJ2-2; TRBD2 matches 10 bases. This receptor was taken from a donor under 30 with latent tuberculosis or without tuberculosis infection. Some clones in this sample may be carry-over from other donors' samples. CDR3 DNA: TGTGCCAGCAGCATCGCTAGCGGGAGGAACACCGGGGAGCTGTTTTTT. This translates into CASSIASGRNTGELFF.